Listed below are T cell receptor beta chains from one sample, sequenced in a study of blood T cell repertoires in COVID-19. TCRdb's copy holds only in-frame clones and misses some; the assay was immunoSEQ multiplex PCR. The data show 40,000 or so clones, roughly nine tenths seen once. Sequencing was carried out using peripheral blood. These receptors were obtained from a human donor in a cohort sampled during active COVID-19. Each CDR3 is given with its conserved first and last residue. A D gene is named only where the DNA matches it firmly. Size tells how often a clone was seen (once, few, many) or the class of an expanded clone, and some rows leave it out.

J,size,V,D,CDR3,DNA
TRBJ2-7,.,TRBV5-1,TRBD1,CASSTTGTGFYEQYF,TGCGCCAGCAGCACAACCGGGACAGGGTTCTACGAGCAGTACTTC
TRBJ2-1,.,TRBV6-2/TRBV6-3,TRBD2,CASSSQPGLALNEQFF,TGTGCCAGCAGCTCCCAACCGGGACTAGCGTTAAATGAGCAGTTCTTC
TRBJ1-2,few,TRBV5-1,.,CASSSRGVYGYTF,TGCGCCAGCAGCTCGCGGGGAGTCTATGGCTACACCTTC
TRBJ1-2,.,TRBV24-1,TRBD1,CATNYLDRGPGYTF,TGTGCCACCAATTACCTGGACAGGGGGCCTGGCTACACCTTC
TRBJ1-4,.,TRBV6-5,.,CALGGSEGEKLFF,TGTGCTTTGGGGGGATCGGAAGGAGAAAAACTGTTTTTT
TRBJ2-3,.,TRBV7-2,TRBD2,CASSLDGLAGGMPDTQYF,TGTGCCAGCAGCTTGGACGGACTAGCGGGGGGAATGCCAGATACGCAGTATTTT
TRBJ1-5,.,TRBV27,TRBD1,CASTGQANQPQHF,TGTGCCAGCACAGGACAGGCTAATCAGCCCCAGCATTTT
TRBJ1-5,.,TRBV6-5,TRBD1,CASCDREYQPQHF,TGTGCCAGCTGCGACAGGGAGTATCAGCCCCAGCATTTT
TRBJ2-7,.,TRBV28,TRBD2,CASSRGGFEQYF,TGTGCCAGCAGCCGGGGGGGGTTCGAGCAGTACTTC
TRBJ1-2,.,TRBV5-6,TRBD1,CASRTTGTVGGYTF,TGTGCCAGCAGGACGACAGGGACCGTGGGTGGCTACACCTTC
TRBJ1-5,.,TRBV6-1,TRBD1,CASSGFGTGYNQPQHF,TGTGCCAGCAGTGGATTCGGGACAGGGTACAATCAGCCCCAGCATTTT
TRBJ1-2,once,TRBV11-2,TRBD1,CASSPRGQGGNYGYTF,TGTGCCAGCAGCCCCCGAGGACAGGGAGGAAACTATGGCTACACCTTC
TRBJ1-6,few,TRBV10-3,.,CAISDRGPLHF,TGTGCCATCAGTGACAGAGGACCCCTCCACTTT
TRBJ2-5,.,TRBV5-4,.,CASSLVGSGETQYF,TGTGCCAGCAGCTTGGTTGGCTCGGGGGAGACCCAGTACTTC
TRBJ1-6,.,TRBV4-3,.,CASSQELGRGMGNSPLHF,TGCGCCAGCAGCCAAGAATTAGGAAGGGGTATGGGGAATTCACCCCTCCACTTT
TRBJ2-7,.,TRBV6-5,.,CASSYSSPPYEQYF,TGTGCCAGCAGTTACTCGAGTCCTCCCTACGAGCAGTACTTC
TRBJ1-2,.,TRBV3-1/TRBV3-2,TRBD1,CASSQPDRDHGYTF,TGTGCCAGCAGCCAACCGGACAGGGACCATGGCTACACCTTC
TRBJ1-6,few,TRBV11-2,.,CASSLWSVQGGDSPLHF,TGTGCCAGCAGCTTATGGTCGGTCCAGGGAGGGGATTCACCCCTCCACTTT
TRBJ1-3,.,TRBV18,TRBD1,CASSPRDSSWNTIYF,TGTGCCAGCTCACCTCGGGACAGTTCGTGGAACACCATATATTTT
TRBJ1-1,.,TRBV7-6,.,CASSLWEDREAFF,TGTGCCAGCAGCTTATGGGAAGACAGGGAAGCTTTCTTT
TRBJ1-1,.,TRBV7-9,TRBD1,CASSSPTGGTEAFF,TGTGCCAGCAGCAGCCCGACAGGGGGGACTGAAGCTTTCTTT
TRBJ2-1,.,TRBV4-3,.,CASSNRVFNEQFF,TGCGCCAGCAGCAACAGGGTTTTTAATGAGCAGTTCTTC
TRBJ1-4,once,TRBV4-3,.,CASSQVLGAGFEKLFF,TGCGCCAGCAGCCAAGTTCTGGGGGCGGGTTTTGAAAAACTGTTTTTT
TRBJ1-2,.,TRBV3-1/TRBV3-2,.,CASSRGQRYGYTF,TGTGCCAGCAGTCGTGGACAGCGGTATGGCTACACCTTC
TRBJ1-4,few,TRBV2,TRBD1,CASSDRQGAKVKLFF,TGTGCCAGCAGTGACAGACAGGGGGCAAAGGTTAAGCTGTTTTTT
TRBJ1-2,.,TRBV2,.,CASSEARVWGPGGYGYTF,TGTGCCAGCAGTGAAGCCCGAGTATGGGGCCCCGGTGGCTATGGCTACACCTTC
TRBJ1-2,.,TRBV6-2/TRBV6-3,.,CASSYSEGAYTF,TGTGCCAGCAGTTACTCGGAGGGCGCCTACACCTTC
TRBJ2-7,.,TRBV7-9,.,CASRPDSSYEQYF,TGTGCCAGCAGACCGGACAGCTCCTACGAGCAGTACTTC
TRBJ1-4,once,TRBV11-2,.,CASSSGPGSGVWEKLFF,TGTGCCAGCAGCTCAGGCCCCGGGTCAGGGGTTTGGGAAAAACTGTTTTTT
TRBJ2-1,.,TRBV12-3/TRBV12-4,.,CASSFTAPNEQFF,TGTGCCAGCAGTTTTACAGCCCCCAATGAGCAGTTCTTC
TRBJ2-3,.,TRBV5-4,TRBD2,CASSLRSGTRSTDTQYF,TGTGCCAGCAGCTTGAGGAGCGGGACTAGAAGCACAGATACGCAGTATTTT
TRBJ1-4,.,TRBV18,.,CASSPAGGEKLFF,TGTGCCAGCTCACCTGCCGGGGGTGAAAAACTGTTTTTT
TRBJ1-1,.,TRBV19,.,CASRGRGSTEAFF,TGTGCCAGTAGAGGCAGGGGATCCACTGAAGCTTTCTTT
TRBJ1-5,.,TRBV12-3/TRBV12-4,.,CASSPGPNQPQHF,TGTGCCAGCAGTCCGGGTCCTAATCAGCCCCAGCATTTT
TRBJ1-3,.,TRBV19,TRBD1,CASSRDRGGRITIYF,TGTGCCAGTAGTAGGGACAGGGGAGGGAGAATAACCATATATTTT
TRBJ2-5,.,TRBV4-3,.,CASSQDRRSGTQYF,TGCGCCAGCAGCCAAGACCGGCGGAGCGGGACCCAGTACTTC
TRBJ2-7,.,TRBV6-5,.,CASSYSESSGEQYF,TGTGCCAGCAGTTACTCGGAGTCGTCCGGCGAGCAGTACTTC
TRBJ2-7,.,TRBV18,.,CASSPRGTRDYEQYF,TGTGCCAGCTCACCCCGGGGAACACGAGACTACGAGCAGTACTTC
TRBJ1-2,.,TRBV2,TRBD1,CASTTFGQGAFYGYTF,TGTGCCAGCACGACTTTTGGACAGGGGGCTTTCTATGGCTACACCTTC
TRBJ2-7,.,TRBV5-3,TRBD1,CARSLDGTGENEQYF,TGTGCCAGAAGCTTGGACGGGACAGGGGAAAACGAGCAGTACTTC
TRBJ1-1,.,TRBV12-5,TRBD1,CASGLVAGGIHLMNTEAFF,TGTGCTAGTGGTTTGGTAGCAGGGGGGATACATCTCATGAACACTGAAGCTTTCTTT
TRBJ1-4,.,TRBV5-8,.,CASSGGQSTLTNEKLFF,TGTGCCAGCAGCGGCGGGCAATCCACTCTAACTAATGAAAAACTGTTTTTT
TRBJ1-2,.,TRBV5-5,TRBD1,CASSPRGTGDGYTF,TGTGCCAGCAGCCCCCGAGGGACAGGGGATGGCTACACCTTC
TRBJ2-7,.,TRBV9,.,CASSVGARIYEQYF,TGTGCCAGCAGCGTAGGTGCCAGGATCTACGAGCAGTACTTC
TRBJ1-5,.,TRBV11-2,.,CASSSGWEENQPQHF,TGTGCCAGCAGCTCCGGATGGGAGGAGAATCAGCCCCAGCATTTT
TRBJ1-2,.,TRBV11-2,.,CASSLDRYGYTF,TGTGCCAGCAGCTTAGATCGGTATGGCTACACCTTC
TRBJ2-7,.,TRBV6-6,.,CASSPGRTTSYEQYF,TGTGCCAGCAGCCCTGGACGGACTACGTCCTACGAGCAGTACTTC
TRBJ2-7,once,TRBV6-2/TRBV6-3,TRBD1,CASSRTGPRTYEQYF,TGTGCCAGCAGCCGGACAGGTCCCAGAACCTACGAGCAGTACTTC
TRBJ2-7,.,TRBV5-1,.,CASSGRGGPGYEQYF,TGCGCCAGCAGCGGACGCGGGGGCCCGGGGTACGAGCAGTACTTC
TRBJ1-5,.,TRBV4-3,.,CASSQVVGSGNSNQPQHF,TGCGCCAGCAGCCAAGTTGTGGGGTCGGGGAATAGCAATCAGCCCCAGCATTTT
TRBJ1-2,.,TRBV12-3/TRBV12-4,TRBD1,CASSSPGQGYTF,TGTGCCAGCAGTTCCCCGGGACAGGGCTACACCTTC